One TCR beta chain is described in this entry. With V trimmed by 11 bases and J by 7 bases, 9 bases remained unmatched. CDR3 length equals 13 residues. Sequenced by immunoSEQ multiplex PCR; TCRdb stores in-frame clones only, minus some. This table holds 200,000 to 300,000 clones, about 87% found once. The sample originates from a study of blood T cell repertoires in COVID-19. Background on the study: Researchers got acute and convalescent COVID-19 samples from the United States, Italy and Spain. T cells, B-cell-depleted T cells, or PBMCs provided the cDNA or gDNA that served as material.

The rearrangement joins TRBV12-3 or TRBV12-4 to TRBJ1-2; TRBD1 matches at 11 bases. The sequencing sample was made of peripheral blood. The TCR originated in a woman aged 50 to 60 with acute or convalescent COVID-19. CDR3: CAGTGQGAGGYTF. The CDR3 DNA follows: TGTGCCGGGACCGGACAGGGGGCCGGTGGCTACACCTTC.